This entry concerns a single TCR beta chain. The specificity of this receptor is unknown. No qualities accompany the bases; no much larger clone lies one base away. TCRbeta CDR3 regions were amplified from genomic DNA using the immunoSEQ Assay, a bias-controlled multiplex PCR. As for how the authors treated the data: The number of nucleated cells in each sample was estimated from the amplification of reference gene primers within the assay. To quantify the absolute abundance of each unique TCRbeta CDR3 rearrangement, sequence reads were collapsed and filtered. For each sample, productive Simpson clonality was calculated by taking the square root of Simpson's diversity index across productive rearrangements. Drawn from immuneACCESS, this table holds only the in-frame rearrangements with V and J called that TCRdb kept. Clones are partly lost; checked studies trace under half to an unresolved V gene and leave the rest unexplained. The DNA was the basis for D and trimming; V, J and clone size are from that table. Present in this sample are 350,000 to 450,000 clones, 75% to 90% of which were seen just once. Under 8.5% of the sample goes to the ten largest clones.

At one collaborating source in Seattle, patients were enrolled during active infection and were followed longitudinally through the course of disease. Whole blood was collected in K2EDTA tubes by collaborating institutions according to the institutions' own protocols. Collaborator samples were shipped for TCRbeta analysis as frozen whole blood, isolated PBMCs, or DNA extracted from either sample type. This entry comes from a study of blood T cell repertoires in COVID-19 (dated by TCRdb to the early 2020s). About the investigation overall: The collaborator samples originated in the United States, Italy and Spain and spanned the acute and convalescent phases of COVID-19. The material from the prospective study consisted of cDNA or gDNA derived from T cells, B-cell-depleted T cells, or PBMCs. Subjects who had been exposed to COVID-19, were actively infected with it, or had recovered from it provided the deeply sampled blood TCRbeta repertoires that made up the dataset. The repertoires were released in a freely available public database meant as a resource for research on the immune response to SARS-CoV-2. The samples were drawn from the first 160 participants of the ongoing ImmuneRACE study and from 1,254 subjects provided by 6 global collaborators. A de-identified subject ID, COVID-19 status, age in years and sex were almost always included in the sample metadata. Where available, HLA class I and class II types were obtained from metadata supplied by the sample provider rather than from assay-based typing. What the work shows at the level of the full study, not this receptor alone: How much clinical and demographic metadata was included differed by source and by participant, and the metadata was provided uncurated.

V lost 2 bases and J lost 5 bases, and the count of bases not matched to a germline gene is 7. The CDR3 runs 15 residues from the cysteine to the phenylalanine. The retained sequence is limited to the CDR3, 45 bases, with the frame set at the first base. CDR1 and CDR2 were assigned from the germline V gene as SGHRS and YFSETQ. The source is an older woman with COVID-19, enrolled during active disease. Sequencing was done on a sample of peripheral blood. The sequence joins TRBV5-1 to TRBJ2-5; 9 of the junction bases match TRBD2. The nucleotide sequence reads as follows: TGCGCCAGCAGCTTCGGAGCGGGGGGCTGGGAGACCCAGTACTTC. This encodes CASSFGAGGWETQYF.